Listed below are T cell receptor beta chains from one sample, sequenced in a study of T-cell reconstitution after alpha-beta-depleted transplantation in children. TCRdb passed the PCR reads through MiXCR, listing each CDR3 protein once. The sample lists some 200,000 distinct CDR3 sequences, 8.4% occurring once. The sample here was PBMCs, mostly from graft donor cells, taken 360 days after TCRalphabeta/CD19-depleted stem cell transplant. These receptors were collected from a male patient aged 2 to 10 who had a stem cell transplant for acute myeloid leukemia, so the T cells may come from the graft donor. Each CDR3 is given with its conserved first and last residue. D genes are given only for firm matches. Rows may omit the clone size; those that give it use once, few, many or a size class.

TRBV4-2	TRBJ2-7	.	.	CASSQEWQGSYEQYF	TGTGCCAGCAGCCAAGAATGGCAGGGGTCCTACGAGCAGTACTTC
TRBV7-9	TRBJ2-3	.	.	CASSLVAMVASTDTQYF	TGTGCCAGCAGCTTAGTCGCTATGGTCGCTAGCACAGATACGCAGTATTTT
TRBV5-1	TRBJ2-1	few	.	CASSLPGPLGAIGYNEQFF	TGCGCCAGCAGCTTACCCGGGCCCCTCGGGGCCATCGGATACAATGAGCAGTTCTTC
TRBV20-1	TRBJ1-5	few	.	CSALEAGSDQPQHF	TGCAGTGCCCTTGAGGCAGGGAGCGATCAGCCCCAGCATTTT
TRBV7-8	TRBJ1-2	many	.	CASSLRTGGYTF	TGTGCCAGCAGCTTAAGGACGGGGGGCTACACCTTC
TRBV28	TRBJ2-1	few	TRBD2	CASSTPSGRGYNEQFF	TGTGCCAGCAGTACACCTAGCGGGAGGGGATACAATGAGCAGTTCTTC
TRBV29-1	TRBJ2-2	few	TRBD1	CSVLWDRDRGKAGELFF	TGCAGCGTTTTATGGGACCGGGACAGGGGAAAGGCCGGGGAGCTGTTTTTT
TRBV20-1	TRBJ2-3	few	TRBD2	CSGRYSGSGTDTQYF	TGCAGTGGTCGCTATAGCGGGTCGGGTACAGATACGCAGTATTTT
TRBV20-1	TRBJ2-3	.	TRBD2	CSARAGGNTDTQYF	TGCAGTGCTAGAGCGGGAGGGAACACAGATACGCAGTATTTT
TRBV12-3/TRBV12-4	TRBJ1-6	few	TRBD1	CASSPQGENSPLHF	TGTGCCAGCAGTCCACAGGGGGAGAATTCACCCCTCCACTTT
TRBV20-1	TRBJ1-1	many	.	CSASPRRSTEAFF	TGCAGTGCTAGTCCGCGGAGGAGCACTGAAGCTTTCTTT
TRBV29-1	TRBJ2-3	.	TRBD2	CSPVRASGGTDTQYF	TGCAGCCCGGTGAGGGCTAGCGGGGGCACAGATACGCAGTATTTT
TRBV20-1	TRBJ1-2	few	.	CSAIGGNYGYTF	TGCAGTGCTATAGGGGGGAACTATGGCTACACCTTC
TRBV7-8	TRBJ2-1	few	TRBD2	CASSLVASGDYNEQFF	TGTGCCAGCAGCTTAGTTGCTAGCGGGGACTACAATGAGCAGTTCTTC
TRBV20-1	TRBJ2-4	.	.	CSASNRMGAKNIQYF	TGCAGTGCTAGTAATAGGATGGGGGCCAAAAACATTCAGTACTTC
TRBV20-1	TRBJ2-6	few	.	CSARDLGGSGANVLTF	TGCAGTGCTAGAGATTTGGGCGGTTCTGGGGCCAACGTCCTGACTTTC
TRBV5-6	TRBJ2-4	many	.	CASSLDPGENIQYF	TGTGCCAGCAGCTTGGACCCGGGGGAAAACATTCAGTACTTC
TRBV3-1	TRBJ2-1	few	.	CASSQTWVGNEQFF	TGTGCCAGCAGCCAAACGTGGGTGGGCAATGAGCAGTTCTTC
TRBV7-9	TRBJ2-3	.	.	CASSDTQYF	TGTGCCAGCAGTGATACGCAGTATTTT
TRBV9	TRBJ2-1	many	TRBD2	CASSASGTSGNNEQFF	TGTGCCAGCAGCGCCTCCGGGACTAGCGGCAACAATGAGCAGTTCTTC
TRBV10-2	TRBJ2-7	.	TRBD1	CATRTGARNEQYF	TGCGCCACCCGGACAGGGGCCAGGAACGAGCAGTACTTC
TRBV10-3	TRBJ2-5	many	.	CAISGTPDQETQYF	TGTGCCATCAGTGGGACACCCGACCAAGAGACCCAGTACTTC
TRBV12-3/TRBV12-4	TRBJ1-3	many	.	CASSRRGGNTIYF	TGTGCCAGCAGTCGCAGGGGTGGAAACACCATATATTTT
TRBV27	TRBJ1-2	many	.	CASSGDRLYGYTF	TGTGCCAGCAGCGGTGACAGACTTTATGGCTACACCTTC
TRBV20-1	TRBJ2-1	many	TRBD2	CSARSTSGRVNEQFF	TGCAGTGCTAGGTCGACTAGCGGGAGGGTCAATGAGCAGTTCTTC
TRBV5-6	TRBJ2-7	few	.	CASPSRVREQYF	TGTGCCAGCCCCTCTCGTGTGCGCGAGCAGTACTTC
TRBV20-1	TRBJ2-1	many	TRBD2	CSARRGGRYNEQFF	TGCAGTGCTAGGCGGGGGGGCCGGTACAATGAGCAGTTCTTC
TRBV7-2	TRBJ2-3	few	.	CASSLSRPLSADTQYF	TGTGCCAGCAGCTTATCCAGACCACTTAGCGCAGATACGCAGTATTTT
TRBV5-1	TRBJ1-1	few	.	CASSPGGSADTEAFF	TGCGCCAGCAGCCCCGGCGGGTCCGCAGACACTGAAGCTTTCTTT
TRBV20-1	TRBJ2-3	.	TRBD2	CSARDSGGITDTQYF	TGCAGTGCTAGAGATAGCGGGGGGATCACAGATACGCAGTATTTT
TRBV20-1	TRBJ2-7	many	TRBD1	CSARASTGGDEQYF	TGCAGTGCTAGAGCATCGACAGGGGGCGACGAGCAGTACTTC
TRBV10-3	TRBJ2-1	many	TRBD2	CAISGGVLAGDEQFF	TGTGCCATCAGCGGAGGTGTCCTAGCGGGAGATGAGCAGTTCTTC
TRBV7-6	TRBJ1-1	.	TRBD1	CASRADRGPNTEAFF	TGTGCCAGCAGAGCGGACAGGGGCCCTAACACTGAAGCTTTCTTT
TRBV5-6	TRBJ2-3	.	.	CASSLEVSGDTQYF	TGTGCCAGCAGCTTGGAGGTGTCGGGAGATACGCAGTATTTT
TRBV5-1	TRBJ2-7	many	.	CASIARQGGGEQYF	TGCGCCAGCATAGCGCGACAGGGAGGTGGCGAGCAGTACTTC
TRBV18	TRBJ1-3	few	.	CASSPDLRRGNTIYF	TGTGCCAGCTCCCCGGACCTACGAAGGGGAAACACCATATATTTT
TRBV5-1	TRBJ2-2	many	.	CASSLFARDGELFF	TGCGCCAGCAGCTTGTTTGCCCGCGACGGGGAGCTGTTTTTT
TRBV2	TRBJ1-3	.	.	CASSDDIRGLGGNTIYF	TGTGCCAGCAGTGACGATATACGAGGGTTAGGTGGAAACACCATATATTTT
TRBV5-1	TRBJ2-2	many	TRBD1	CASSLGGTVNTGELFF	TGCGCCAGCAGCTTGGGGGGGACAGTTAACACCGGGGAGCTGTTTTTT
TRBV7-6	TRBJ2-5	.	.	CASSYGQGKGETQYF	TGTGCCAGCTCTTATGGGCAGGGGAAAGGGGAGACCCAGTACTTC
TRBV4-3	TRBJ2-1	.	TRBD2	CASSQGISAGGPNEQFF	TGCGCCAGCAGCCAAGGAATTTCCGCGGGAGGGCCAAATGAGCAGTTCTTC
TRBV12-3/TRBV12-4	TRBJ1-5	.	.	CASSFGWSNQPQHF	TGTGCCAGCAGTTTCGGGTGGAGCAATCAGCCCCAGCATTTT
TRBV7-2	TRBJ2-7	many	.	CASSLVSYEQYF	TGTGCCAGCAGCTTAGTCTCCTACGAGCAGTACTTC
TRBV12-3/TRBV12-4	TRBJ2-4	once	TRBD1	CASSAGTGDGAKNIQYF	TGTGCCAGCAGCGCCGGGACAGGGGATGGGGCCAAAAACATTCAGTACTTC